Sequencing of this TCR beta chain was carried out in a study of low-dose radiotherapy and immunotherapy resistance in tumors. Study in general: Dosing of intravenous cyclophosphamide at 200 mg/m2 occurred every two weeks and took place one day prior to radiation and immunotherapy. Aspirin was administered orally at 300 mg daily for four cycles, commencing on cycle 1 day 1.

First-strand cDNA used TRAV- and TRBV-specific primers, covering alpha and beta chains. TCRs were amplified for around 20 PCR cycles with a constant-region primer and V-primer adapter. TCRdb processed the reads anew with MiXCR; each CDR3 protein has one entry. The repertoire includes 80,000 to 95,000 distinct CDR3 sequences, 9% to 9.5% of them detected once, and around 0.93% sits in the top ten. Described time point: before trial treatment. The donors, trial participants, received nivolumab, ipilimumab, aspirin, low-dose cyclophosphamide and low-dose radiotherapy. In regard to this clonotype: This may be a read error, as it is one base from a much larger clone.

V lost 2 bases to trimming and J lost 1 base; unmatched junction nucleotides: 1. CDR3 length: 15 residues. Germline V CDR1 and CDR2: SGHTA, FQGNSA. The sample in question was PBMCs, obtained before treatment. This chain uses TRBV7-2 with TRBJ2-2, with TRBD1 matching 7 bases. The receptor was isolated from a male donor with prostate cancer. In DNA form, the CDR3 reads TGTGCCAGCAGCTTATGGACAGGGAACACCGGGGAGCTGTTTTTT. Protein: CASSLWTGNTGELFF.